This T cell receptor beta chain was recorded in a study of PD-1 blockade in classical Hodgkin lymphoma. Study-level information: Nivolumab dosed at 3 mg/kg went to patients intravenously every 2 weeks.

Every one of the patients relapsed after autologous stem cell transplantation (brentuximab vedotin exposure was variable). Worth noting for this clone: Its antigen is as yet unknown.

Sequenced by immunoSEQ multiplex PCR; TCRdb stores in-frame clones only, minus some. This sample yields about 94,000 clones, of which roughly 89% are seen a single time; about 10% belongs to the top ten. Germline V gene lookup returns CDR1 LNHDA and CDR2 SQIVND (reference sequence). V shed 7 bases and J 1 base; nucleotides not matched to a gene: 13. This CDR3 comprises 17 residues. Notes on the study in general: Reported findings placed baseline TCR diversity lower in newly diagnosed patients (compared with healthy donors). Possible causes of repertoire differences, disease activity or prior therapy, remain undefined. By C4D1 there was a significant rise in CD4+ TCR diversity but not in CD8+ TCR diversity.

Sequenced material: peripheral blood mononuclear cells (PBMCs), taken before the second cycle of nivolumab. This chain connects TRBV19 to TRBJ1-1, with TRBD1 matching 9 bases. The receptor comes from a human donor with classical Hodgkin lymphoma. CDR3 in amino acids: CASNHLGQGRGNTEAFF. CDR3 DNA: TGTGCCAGTAATCATCTGGGACAGGGACGGGGGAACACTGAAGCTTTCTTT.